The sequence of this T cell receptor beta chain was determined in a study of blood T cell repertoires in COVID-19. CDR1 and CDR2 from the germline V gene are SGHVS and FQNEAQ. Trimming removed 2 bases from V and 5 bases from J, with 10 bases in between. CDR3 length equals 14 residues. Sequencing was performed with immunoSEQ multiplex PCR; in TCRdb, only in-frame clones are kept and a portion is missing. The sample lists roughly 230,000 clones; 80% to 90% were seen once. The V gene is TRBV7-8, the J gene TRBJ1-5; D remains ambiguous. The source material was peripheral blood. The receptor was derived from a man aged 40-49 years with active or convalescent COVID-19. The CDR3 DNA reads TGTGCCAGCAGCTTACTCGGCGGGGATCAGCCCCAGCATTTT. Protein: CASSLLGGDQPQHF.